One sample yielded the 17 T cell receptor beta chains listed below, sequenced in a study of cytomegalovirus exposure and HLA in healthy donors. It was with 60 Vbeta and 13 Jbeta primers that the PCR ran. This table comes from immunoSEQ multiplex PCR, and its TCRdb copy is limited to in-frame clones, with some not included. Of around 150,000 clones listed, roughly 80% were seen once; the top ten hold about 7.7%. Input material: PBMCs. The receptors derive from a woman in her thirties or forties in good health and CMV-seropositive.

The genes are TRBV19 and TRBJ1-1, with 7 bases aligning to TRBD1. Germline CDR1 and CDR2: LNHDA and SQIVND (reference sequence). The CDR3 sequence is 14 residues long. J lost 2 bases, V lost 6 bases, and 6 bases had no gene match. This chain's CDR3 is CASRTTGANTEAFF. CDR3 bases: TGTGCCAGTAGGACTACAGGGGCCAACACTGAAGCTTTCTTT.

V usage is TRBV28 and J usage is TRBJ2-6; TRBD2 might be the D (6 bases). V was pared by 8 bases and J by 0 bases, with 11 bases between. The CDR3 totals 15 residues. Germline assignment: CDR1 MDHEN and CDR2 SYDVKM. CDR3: CASVGSPSGANVLTF. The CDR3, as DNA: TGTGCCAGCGTCGGGAGCCCCTCTGGGGCCAACGTCCTGACTTTC.

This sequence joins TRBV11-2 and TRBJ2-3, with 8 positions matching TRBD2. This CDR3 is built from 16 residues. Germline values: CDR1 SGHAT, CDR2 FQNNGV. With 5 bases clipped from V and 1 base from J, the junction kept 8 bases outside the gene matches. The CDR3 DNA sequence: TGTGCCAGCAGCGCCGACGAACTAGCGGGCACAGATACGCAGTATTTT. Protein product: CASSADELAGTDTQYF.

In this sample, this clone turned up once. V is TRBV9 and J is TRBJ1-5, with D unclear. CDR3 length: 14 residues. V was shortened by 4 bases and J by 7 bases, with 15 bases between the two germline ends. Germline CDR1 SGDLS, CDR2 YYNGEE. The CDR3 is CASSPGRMGQPQHF. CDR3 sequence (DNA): TGTGCCAGCAGCCCCGGGAGGATGGGACAGCCCCAGCATTTT.

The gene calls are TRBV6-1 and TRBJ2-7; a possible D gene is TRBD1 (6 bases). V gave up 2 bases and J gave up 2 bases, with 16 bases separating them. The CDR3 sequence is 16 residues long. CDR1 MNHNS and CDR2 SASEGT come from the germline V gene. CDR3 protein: CASSEIRGRGAYEQYF. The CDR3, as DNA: TGTGCCAGCAGTGAAATCAGGGGCAGGGGTGCCTACGAGCAGTACTTC.

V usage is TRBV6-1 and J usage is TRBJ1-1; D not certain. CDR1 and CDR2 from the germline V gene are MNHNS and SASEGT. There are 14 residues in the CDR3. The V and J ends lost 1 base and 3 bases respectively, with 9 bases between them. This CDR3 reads CASSEVQSDTEAFF. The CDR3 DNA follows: TGTGCCAGCAGTGAAGTACAGAGTGACACTGAAGCTTTCTTT.

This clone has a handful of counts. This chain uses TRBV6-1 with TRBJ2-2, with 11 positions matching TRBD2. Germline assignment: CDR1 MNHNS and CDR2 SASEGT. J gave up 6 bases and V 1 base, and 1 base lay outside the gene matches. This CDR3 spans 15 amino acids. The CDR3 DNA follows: TGTGCCAGCAGTGAAGATAGCGGGAGGGCCGGGGAGCTGTTTTTT. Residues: CASSEDSGRAGELFF.

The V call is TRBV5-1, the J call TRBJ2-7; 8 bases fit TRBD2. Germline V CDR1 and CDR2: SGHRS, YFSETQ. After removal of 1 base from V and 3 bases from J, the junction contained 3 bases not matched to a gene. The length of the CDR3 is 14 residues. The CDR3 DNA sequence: TGCGCCAGCAGCTTGACTAGCGGAAACTACGAGCAGTACTTC. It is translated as CASSLTSGNYEQYF.

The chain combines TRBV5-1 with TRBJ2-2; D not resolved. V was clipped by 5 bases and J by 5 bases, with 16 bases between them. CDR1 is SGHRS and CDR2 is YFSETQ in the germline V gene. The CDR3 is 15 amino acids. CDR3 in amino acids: CASSLDGDPTGELFF. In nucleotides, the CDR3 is TGCGCCAGCAGTTTAGATGGTGATCCTACCGGGGAGCTGTTTTTT.

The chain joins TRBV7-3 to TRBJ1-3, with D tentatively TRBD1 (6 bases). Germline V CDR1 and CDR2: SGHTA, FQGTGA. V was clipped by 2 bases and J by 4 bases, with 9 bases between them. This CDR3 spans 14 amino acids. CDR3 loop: CASSLSGAGNTIYF. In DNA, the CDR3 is TGTGCCAGCAGCTTATCAGGGGCCGGAAACACCATATATTTT.

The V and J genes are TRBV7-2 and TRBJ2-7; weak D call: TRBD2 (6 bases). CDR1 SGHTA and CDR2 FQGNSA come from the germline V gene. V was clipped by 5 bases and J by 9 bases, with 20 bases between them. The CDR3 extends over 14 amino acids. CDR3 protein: CASSPSYRGEVQYF. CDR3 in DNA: TGTGCCAGCAGCCCATCCTACCGCGGGGAGGTGCAGTACTTC.

CDR3 residues: CASSVYSSGHTDTQYF. For the CDR3, the DNA is TGCGCCAGCAGCGTATACTCTAGCGGACACACAGATACGCAGTATTTT. This chain joins TRBV5-1 and TRBJ2-3, with 7 nucleotides matching TRBD2. Germline trimming cut 4 bases from V and 2 bases from J; bases unmatched to any gene: 10. The CDR3 sequence is 16 residues long. The germline CDR1 and CDR2 sequences are SGHRS and YFSETQ.

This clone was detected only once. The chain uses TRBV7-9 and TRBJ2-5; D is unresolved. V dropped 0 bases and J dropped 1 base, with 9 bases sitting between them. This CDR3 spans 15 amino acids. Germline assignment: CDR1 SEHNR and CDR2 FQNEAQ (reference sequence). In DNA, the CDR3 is TGTGCCAGCAGCTTAGCCATGGGCCTCCAAGAGACCCAGTACTTC. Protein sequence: CASSLAMGLQETQYF. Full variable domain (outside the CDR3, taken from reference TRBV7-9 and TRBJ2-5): DTGVSQNPRHKITKRGQNVTFRCDPISEHNRLYWYRQTLGQGPEFLTYFQNEAQLEKSRLLSDRFSAERPKGSFSTLEIQRTEQGDSAMYLCASSLAMGLQETQYFGPGTRLLVL.

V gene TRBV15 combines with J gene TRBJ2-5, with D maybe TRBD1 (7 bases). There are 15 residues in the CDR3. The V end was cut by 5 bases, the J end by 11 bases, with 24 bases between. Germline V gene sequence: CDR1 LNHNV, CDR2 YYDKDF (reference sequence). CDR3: CATSGTLGQAKEQYF. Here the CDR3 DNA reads TGTGCCACCAGCGGGACTTTAGGACAGGCCAAAGAGCAGTACTTC. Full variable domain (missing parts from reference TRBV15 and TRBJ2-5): DAMVIQNPRYQVTQFGKPVTLSCSQTLNHNVMYWYQQKSSQAPKLLFHYYDKDFNNEADTPDNFQSRRPNTSFCFLDIRSPGLGDTAMYLCATSGTLGQAKEQYFGPGTRLLVL.

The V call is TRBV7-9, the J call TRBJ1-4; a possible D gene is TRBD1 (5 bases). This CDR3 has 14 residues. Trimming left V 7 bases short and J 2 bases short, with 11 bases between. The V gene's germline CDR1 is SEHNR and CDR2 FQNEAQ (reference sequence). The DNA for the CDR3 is TGTGCCAGCACCCGCGCAGGGACTAATGAAAAACTGTTTTTT. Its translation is CASTRAGTNEKLFF.

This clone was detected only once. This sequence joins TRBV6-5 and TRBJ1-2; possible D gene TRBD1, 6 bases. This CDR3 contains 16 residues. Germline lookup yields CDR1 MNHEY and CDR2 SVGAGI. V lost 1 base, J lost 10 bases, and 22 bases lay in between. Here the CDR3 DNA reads TGTGCCAGCAGTTACTTAGGTGCTTACAGGGAAGAGGTCTACACCTTC. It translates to CASSYLGAYREEVYTF.

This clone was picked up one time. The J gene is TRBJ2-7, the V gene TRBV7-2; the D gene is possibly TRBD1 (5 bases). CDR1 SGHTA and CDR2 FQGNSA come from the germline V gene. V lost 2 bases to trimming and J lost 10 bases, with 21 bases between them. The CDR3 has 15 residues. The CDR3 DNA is TGTGCCAGCAGCTTATCGGCACAGGCGACCCTAGGACAGTACTTC. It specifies CASSLSAQATLGQYF.